This T cell receptor (beta chain) came from a study of T-cell reconstitution after alpha-beta-depleted transplantation in children. During its preparation, the TCRbeta library received unique molecular identifiers. TCRdb passed the PCR reads through MiXCR, listing each CDR3 protein once. The sample yields about 420,000 distinct CDR3 sequences, approximately 11% seen once. CDR3 length: 16 residues. Trimming stripped 10 bases from V and 12 bases from J, with 31 bases between. This clonotype has just a few counts. The receptor comes from a human donor who donated a stem cell graft to a child with acute myeloid leukemia. The sequencing used PBMCs from the stem cell graft donor, collected from the stem cell graft. The chain couples TRBV12-3 or TRBV12-4 to TRBJ2-1; a weak D match, TRBD2 (6 bases). The CDR3 loop is CATYSLGPPGVVGQFF. The CDR3 DNA reads as TGTGCCACCTATTCTTTGGGTCCACCGGGGGTTGTTGGGCAGTTCTTC.